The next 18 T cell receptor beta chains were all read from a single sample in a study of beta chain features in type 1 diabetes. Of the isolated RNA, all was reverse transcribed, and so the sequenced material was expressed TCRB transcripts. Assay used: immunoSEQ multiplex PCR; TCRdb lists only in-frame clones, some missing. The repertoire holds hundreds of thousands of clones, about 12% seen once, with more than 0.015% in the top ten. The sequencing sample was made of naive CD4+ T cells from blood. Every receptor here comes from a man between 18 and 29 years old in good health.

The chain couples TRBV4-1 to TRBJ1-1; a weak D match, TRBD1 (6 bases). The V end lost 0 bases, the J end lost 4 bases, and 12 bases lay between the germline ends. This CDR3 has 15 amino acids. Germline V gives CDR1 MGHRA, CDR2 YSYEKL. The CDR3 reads CASSQDIVGGTEAFF. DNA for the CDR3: TGCGCCAGCAGCCAAGATATAGTAGGGGGCACTGAAGCTTTCTTT.

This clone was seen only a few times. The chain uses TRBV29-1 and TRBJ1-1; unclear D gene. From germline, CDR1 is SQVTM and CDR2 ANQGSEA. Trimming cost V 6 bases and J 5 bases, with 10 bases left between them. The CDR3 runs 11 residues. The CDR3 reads CSVDRGTEAFF. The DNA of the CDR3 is TGCAGCGTAGACCGAGGGACTGAAGCTTTCTTT.

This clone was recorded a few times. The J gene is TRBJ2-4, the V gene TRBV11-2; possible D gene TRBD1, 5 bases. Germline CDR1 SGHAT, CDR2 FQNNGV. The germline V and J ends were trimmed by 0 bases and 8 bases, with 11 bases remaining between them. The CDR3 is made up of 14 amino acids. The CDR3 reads CASSLDIQGYIQYF. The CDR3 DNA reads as TGTGCCAGCAGCTTAGATATTCAGGGATACATTCAGTACTTC.

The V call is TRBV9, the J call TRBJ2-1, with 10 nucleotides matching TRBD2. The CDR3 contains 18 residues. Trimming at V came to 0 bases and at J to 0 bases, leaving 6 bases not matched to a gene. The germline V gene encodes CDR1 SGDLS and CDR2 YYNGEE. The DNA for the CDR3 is TGTGCCAGCAGCGTAGATCTAGCGGGAGTTAGCTCCTACAATGAGCAGTTCTTC. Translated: CASSVDLAGVSSYNEQFF.

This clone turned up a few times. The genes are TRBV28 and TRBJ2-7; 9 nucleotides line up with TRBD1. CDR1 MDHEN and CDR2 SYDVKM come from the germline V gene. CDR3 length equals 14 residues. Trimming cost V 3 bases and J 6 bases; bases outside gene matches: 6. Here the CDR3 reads CASSFPGQGPEQYF. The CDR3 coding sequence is TGTGCCAGCAGTTTCCCTGGACAGGGGCCCGAGCAGTACTTC.

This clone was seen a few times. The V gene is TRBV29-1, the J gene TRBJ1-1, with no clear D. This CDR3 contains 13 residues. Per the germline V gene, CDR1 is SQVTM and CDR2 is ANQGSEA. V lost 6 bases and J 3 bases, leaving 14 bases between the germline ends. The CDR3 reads CSVASPTYTEAFF. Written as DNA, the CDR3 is TGCAGCGTGGCTAGTCCAACCTACACTGAAGCTTTCTTT.

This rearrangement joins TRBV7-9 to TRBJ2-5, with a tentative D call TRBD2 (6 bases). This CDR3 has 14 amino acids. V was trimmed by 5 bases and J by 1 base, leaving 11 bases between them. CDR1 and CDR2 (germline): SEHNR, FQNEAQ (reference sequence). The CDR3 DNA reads TGTGCCAGCAGCCTGCAGGGACTCCAAGAGACCCAGTACTTC. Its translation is CASSLQGLQETQYF.

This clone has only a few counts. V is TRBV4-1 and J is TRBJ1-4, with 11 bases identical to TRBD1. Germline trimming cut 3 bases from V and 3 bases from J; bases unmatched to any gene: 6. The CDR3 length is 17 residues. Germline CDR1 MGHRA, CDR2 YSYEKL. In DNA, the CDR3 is TGCGCCAGCAGCCATGGACAGGGGGCGAAGGCTAATGAAAAACTGTTTTTT. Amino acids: CASSHGQGAKANEKLFF.

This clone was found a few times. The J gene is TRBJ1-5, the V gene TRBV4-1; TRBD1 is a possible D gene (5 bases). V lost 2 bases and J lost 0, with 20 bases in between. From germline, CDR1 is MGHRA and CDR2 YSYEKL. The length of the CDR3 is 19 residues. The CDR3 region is CASSQRGDSKPNSNQPQHF. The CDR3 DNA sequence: TGCGCCAGCAGCCAAAGAGGAGACAGCAAACCCAATAGCAATCAGCCCCAGCATTTT.

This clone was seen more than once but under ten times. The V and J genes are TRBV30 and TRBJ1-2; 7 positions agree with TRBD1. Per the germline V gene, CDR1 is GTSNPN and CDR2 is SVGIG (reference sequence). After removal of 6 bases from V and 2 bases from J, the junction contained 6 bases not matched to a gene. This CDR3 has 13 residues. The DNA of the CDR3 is TGTGCCTGCGGGGACAGATGGAACTATGGCTACACCTTC. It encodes CACGDRWNYGYTF. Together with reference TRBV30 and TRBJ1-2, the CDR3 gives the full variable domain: SQTIHQWPATLVQPVGSPLSLECTVEGTSNPNLYWYRQAAGRGLQLLFYSVGIGQISSEVPQNLSASRPQDRQFILSSKKLLLSDSGFYLCACGDRWNYGYTFGSGTRLTVV.

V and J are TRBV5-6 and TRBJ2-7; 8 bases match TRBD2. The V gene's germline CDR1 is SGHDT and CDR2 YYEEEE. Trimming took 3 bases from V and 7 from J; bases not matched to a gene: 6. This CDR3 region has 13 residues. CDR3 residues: CASSSGGMGEQYF. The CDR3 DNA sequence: TGTGCCAGCAGCTCGGGGGGGATGGGGGAGCAGTACTTC.

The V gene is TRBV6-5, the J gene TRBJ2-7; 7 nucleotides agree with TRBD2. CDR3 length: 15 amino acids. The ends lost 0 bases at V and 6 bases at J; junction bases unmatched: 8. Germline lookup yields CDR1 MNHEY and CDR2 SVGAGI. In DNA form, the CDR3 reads TGTGCCAGCAGTTACTCTTGGGAGGGACCAATCGAGCAGTACTTC. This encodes CASSYSWEGPIEQYF.

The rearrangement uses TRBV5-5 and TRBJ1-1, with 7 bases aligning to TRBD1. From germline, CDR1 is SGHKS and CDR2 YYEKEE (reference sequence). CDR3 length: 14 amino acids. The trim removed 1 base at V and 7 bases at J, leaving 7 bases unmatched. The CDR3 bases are TGTGCCAGCAGCTTGAACGCAGGGGGGATTGAAGCTTTCTTT. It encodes CASSLNAGGIEAFF.

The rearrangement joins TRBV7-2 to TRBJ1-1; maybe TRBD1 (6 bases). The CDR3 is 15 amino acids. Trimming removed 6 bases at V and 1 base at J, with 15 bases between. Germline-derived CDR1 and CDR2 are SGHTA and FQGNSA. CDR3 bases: TGTGCCAGCAGACAAAAACAGGGTTGGAACACTGAAGCTTTCTTT. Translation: CASRQKQGWNTEAFF. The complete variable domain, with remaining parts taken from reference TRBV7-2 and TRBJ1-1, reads GAGVSQSPSNKVTEKGKDVELRCDPISGHTALYWYRQSLGQGLEFLIYFQGNSAPDKSGLPSDRFSAERTGGSVSTLTIQRTQQEDSAVYLCASRQKQGWNTEAFFGQGTRLTVV.

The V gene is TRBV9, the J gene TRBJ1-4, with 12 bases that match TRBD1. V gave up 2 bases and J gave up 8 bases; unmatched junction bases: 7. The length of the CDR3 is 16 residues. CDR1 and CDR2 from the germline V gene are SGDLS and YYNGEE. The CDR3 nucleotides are TGTGCCAGCAGCGTCGGGACAGGGGGCTACGGGGAAAAACTGTTTTTT. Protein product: CASSVGTGGYGEKLFF.

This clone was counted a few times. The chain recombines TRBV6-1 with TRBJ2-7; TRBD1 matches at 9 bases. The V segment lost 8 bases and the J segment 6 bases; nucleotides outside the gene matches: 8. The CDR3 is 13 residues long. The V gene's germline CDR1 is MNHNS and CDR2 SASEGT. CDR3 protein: CASGRDRDSEQYF. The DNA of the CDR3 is TGTGCCAGCGGCCGGGACAGGGATTCCGAGCAGTACTTC.

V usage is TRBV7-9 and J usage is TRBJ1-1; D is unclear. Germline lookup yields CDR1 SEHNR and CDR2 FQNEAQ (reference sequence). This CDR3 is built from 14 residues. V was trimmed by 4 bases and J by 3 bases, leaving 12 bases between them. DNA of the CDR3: TGTGCCAGCAGCTCCTGGGTCGGGGACACTGAAGCTTTCTTT. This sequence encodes CASSSWVGDTEAFF.

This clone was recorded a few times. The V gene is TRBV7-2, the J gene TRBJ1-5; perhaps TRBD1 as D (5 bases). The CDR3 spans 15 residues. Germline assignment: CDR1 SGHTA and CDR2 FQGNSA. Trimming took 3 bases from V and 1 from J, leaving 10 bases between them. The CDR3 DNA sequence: TGTGCCAGCAGCTTGAGTTCAGGGAGCAATCAGCCCCAGCATTTT. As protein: CASSLSSGSNQPQHF.